The T cell receptor beta chain under discussion was sequenced for a study of identifying expanded T cells in peripheral blood. Profiling relied on immunoSEQ multiplex PCR, and the TCRdb table lists in-frame clones only, not all of them. The table lists 70,000 to 100,000 clones, 88% of them singletons, with 3.5% to 5% in the top ten. Study results and caveats: Variance in clone template counts between approximately two-week samples significantly increased with total template count across all healthy donors.

Note on this clone: Its antigen remains unidentified.

Germline lookup yields CDR1 SEHNR and CDR2 FQNEAQ (reference sequence). The CDR3 is 14 amino acids. The junction had 3 bases not matched to a gene; V was cut back by 5 bases and J by 1 base. The clonotype comes from a person between 18 and 69 years old in good health. The V gene is TRBV7-9, the J gene TRBJ1-1; TRBD1 aligns across 8 bases. The sequenced material came from blood. The CDR3 DNA reads as TGTGCCAGCAGCCGCGGACAGGGGAACACTGAAGCTTTCTTT. As protein: CASSRGQGNTEAFF.